This entry lists 14 T cell receptor beta chains sequenced from one sample in a study of immune evolution from preneoplasia to lung adenocarcinoma. TCRdb's copy holds only in-frame clones and misses some; the assay was immunoSEQ multiplex PCR. Of approximately 7,300 clones in the sample, 72% were seen once. The sequenced material came from FFPE lung adenocarcinoma in situ tissue. The source is a donor aged 70 or older with lung adenocarcinoma. Some clones in this sample may be carry-over from other donors' samples.

The chain couples TRBV11-2 to TRBJ2-3; D could derive from TRBD1 or TRBD2 (6 bases each). The CDR3 contains 17 residues. V lost 1 base and J lost 6, with 20 bases in between. Germline assignment: CDR1 SGHAT and CDR2 FQNNGV. The chain's CDR3 is CASSLAPYAGGPDTQYF. The CDR3 nucleotides read TGTGCCAGCAGCTTAGCTCCCTATGCCGGGGGCCCGGATACGCAGTATTTT.

This chain links TRBV5-4 with TRBJ2-1, with a possible D match to TRBD2 (6 bases). Germline CDR1 SGHNT, CDR2 YYREEE (reference sequence). The length of the CDR3 is 16 residues. Trimming took 4 bases from V and 6 from J, leaving 20 bases between them. The CDR3 protein is CASSDERRGGGNEQFF. The CDR3 coding sequence is TGTGCCAGCAGCGACGAGCGGAGGGGAGGTGGCAATGAGCAGTTCTTC. Full variable domain (remainder filled in from reference TRBV5-4 and TRBJ2-1): ETGVTQSPTHLIKTRGQQVTLRCSSQSGHNTVSWYQQALGQGPQFIFQYYREEENGRGNFPPRFSGLQFPNYSSELNVNALELDDSALYLCASSDERRGGGNEQFFGPGTRLTVL.

This sequence joins TRBV5-1 and TRBJ1-3; D remains ambiguous. Germline lookup yields CDR1 SGHRS and CDR2 YFSETQ. V lost 4 bases, J lost 4 bases, and 12 bases lay in between. There are 14 residues in the CDR3. DNA of the CDR3: TGCGCCAGCAGCCCCACCTCGGGGGGAAACACCATATATTTT. Its translation is CASSPTSGGNTIYF.

This clone showed up just a few times. The rearrangement uses TRBV18 and TRBJ2-5; 12 bases align to TRBD1. Trimming took 4 bases from V and 4 from J; bases not matched to a gene: 7. The CDR3 runs 16 residues. Germline-derived CDR1 and CDR2 are KGHSH and LQKENI. CDR3 loop: CASSLGQGAIGETQYF. DNA for the CDR3: TGTGCCAGCTCACTGGGACAGGGGGCAATCGGAGAGACCCAGTACTTC.

This sequence joins TRBV19 and TRBJ1-1, with 8 bases that match TRBD1. Germline CDR1 reads LNHDA; CDR2 reads SQIVND (reference sequence). The CDR3 is 13 amino acids. V lost 6 bases to trimming and J lost 3 bases; unmatched junction nucleotides: 3. The CDR3 loop reads CASRRTGYTEAFF. Here the CDR3 DNA reads TGTGCCAGTAGGCGGACAGGGTACACTGAAGCTTTCTTT. Full variable domain (remainder filled in from reference TRBV19 and TRBJ1-1): DGGITQSPKYLFRKEGQNVTLSCEQNLNHDAMYWYRQDPGQGLRLIYYSQIVNDFQKGDIAEGYSVSREKKESFPLTVTSAQKNPTAFYLCASRRTGYTEAFFGQGTRLTVV.

The rearrangement links TRBV15 to TRBJ2-1; D remains unclear. With 4 bases removed from V and 3 bases from J, the gap between germline ends came to 10 bases. CDR1 LNHNV and CDR2 YYDKDF come from the germline V gene (reference sequence). The CDR3 runs 14 residues. The CDR3 DNA is TGTGCCACCAGCACCGGGTACGACTACAATGAGCAGTTCTTC. Residues: CATSTGYDYNEQFF.

This clone occurred a few times. V gene TRBV9 combines with J gene TRBJ2-1; 7 bases fit TRBD2. This CDR3 is built from 15 residues. Germline values: CDR1 SGDLS, CDR2 YYNGEE. V shed 0 bases and J 6 bases; nucleotides not matched to a gene: 6. In DNA form, the CDR3 reads TGTGCCAGCAGCGTAGCCGAGTGGGGGGGCAATGAGCAGTTCTTC. Translation: CASSVAEWGGNEQFF.

This clone has only a few counts. This chain joins TRBV19 and TRBJ2-5; D not resolved. Trimming shortened V by 5 bases and J by 2 bases, and 12 bases separated the two germline ends. The CDR3 is 14 residues long. Per the germline V gene, CDR1 is LNHDA and CDR2 is SQIVND (reference sequence). The CDR3 DNA reads TGTGCCAGTAGTCTTCGACTCAGACAAGAGACCCAGTACTTC. Translating gives CASSLRLRQETQYF.

This chain connects TRBV4-2 to TRBJ2-2, with 8 bases identical to TRBD2. Germline CDR1 is LGHNA and CDR2 is YNFKEQ. J lost 5 bases, V lost 0 bases, and 8 bases had no gene match. This CDR3 spans 17 amino acids. DNA for the CDR3: TGTGCCAGCAGCCAAGATTTAGCCCGGGGGGGTACCGGGGAGCTGTTTTTT. Translating it yields CASSQDLARGGTGELFF.

This chain connects TRBV29-1 to TRBJ2-2, with a weak D call TRBD1 (7 bases). Between the trimmed V and J ends, which lost 1 base and 2 bases, there was a span of 17 bases. The CDR3 length is 17 residues. Germline CDR1 SQVTM, CDR2 ANQGSEA. The CDR3 loop reads CSVEGGQGGRNTGELFF. The CDR3 nucleotides are TGCAGCGTTGAAGGGGGTCAGGGGGGACGAAACACCGGGGAGCTGTTTTTT.

As regards this clone: This same CDR3 is encoded by further DNA sequences in the sample. This sequence joins TRBV4-1 and TRBJ2-7; 9 nucleotides match TRBD1. Germline-derived CDR1 and CDR2 are MGHRA and YSYEKL. The CDR3 length is 15 residues. Trimming took 1 base from V and 1 from J; bases not matched to a gene: 2. CDR3 region: CASSQGQGVSYEQYF. In DNA form, the CDR3 reads TGCGCCAGCAGCCAAGGACAGGGGGTATCCTACGAGCAGTACTTC.

This sequence joins TRBV6-5 and TRBJ2-7; unclear D gene. Per germline, CDR1 MNHEY and CDR2 SVGAGI. Trimming took 0 bases from V and 2 from J, leaving 11 bases between them. The CDR3 contains 15 residues. The CDR3 protein is CASSYSKDATYEQYF. CDR3 nucleotide sequence: TGTGCCAGCAGTTACTCCAAGGACGCAACCTACGAGCAGTACTTC.

V gene TRBV25-1 combines with J gene TRBJ2-2, with D hard to call. From germline, CDR1 is MGHDK and CDR2 SYGVNS. The V end was cut by 5 bases, the J end by 0 bases, with 16 bases between. There are 17 residues in the CDR3. As DNA, the CDR3 is TGTGCCAGCAGTACCTTGACGGTCGAACCGAACACCGGGGAGCTGTTTTTT. Translation gives CASSTLTVEPNTGELFF.

The V and J genes are TRBV5-1 and TRBJ1-1; the D gene is possibly TRBD1 (5 bases). V lost 0 bases and J lost 0, with 9 bases in between. Per the germline V gene, CDR1 is SGHRS and CDR2 is YFSETQ. The CDR3 runs 15 residues. The CDR3 coding sequence is TGCGCCAGCAGCTTGGGGCAGGGTGTGAACACTGAAGCTTTCTTT. It specifies CASSLGQGVNTEAFF.